The present T cell receptor (beta chain) was sequenced within a study of cytomegalovirus exposure and HLA in healthy donors. Between the trimmed V and J ends, which lost 0 bases and 11 bases, there was a span of 16 bases. CDR1 and CDR2 from the germline V gene are SQVTM and ANQGSEA. The CDR3 is 13 amino acids. Whole-study results and caveats: A later analysis found most CMV-associated TCR beta chains apparently HLA-restricted. V- and J-gene trimming in TCR beta was tied to a missense DCLRE1C variant by an analysis performed later. Most TCRs appeared rarely, but some public TCRs recurred in many donors.

A word on this clone: What it recognizes is unknown.

Researchers ran the PCR with 60 Vbeta and 13 Jbeta primers. TCRdb keeps only in-frame clones here, not all; method: immunoSEQ multiplex PCR. The table lists roughly 110,000 clones, 75% of them singletons. Donors showed nominal health when sampled, although they likely had unrecorded immune exposures. Specimen: PBMCs. This sequence joins TRBV29-1 and TRBJ1-1; D is undetermined. The clonotype originates from a male donor in good health and CMV-seropositive. CDR3 region: CSVEDPRGVTAFF. CDR3 sequence (DNA): TGCAGCGTTGAAGACCCCCGGGGAGTGACGGCTTTCTTT.